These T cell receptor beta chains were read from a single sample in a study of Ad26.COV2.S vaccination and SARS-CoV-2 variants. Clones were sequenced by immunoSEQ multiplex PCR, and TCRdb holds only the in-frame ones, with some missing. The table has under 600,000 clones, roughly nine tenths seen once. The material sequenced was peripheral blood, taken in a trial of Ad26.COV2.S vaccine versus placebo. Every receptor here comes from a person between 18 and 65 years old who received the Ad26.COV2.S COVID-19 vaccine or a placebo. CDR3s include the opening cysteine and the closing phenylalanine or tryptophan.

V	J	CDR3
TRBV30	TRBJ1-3	CAWRPVGEFSGNTIYF
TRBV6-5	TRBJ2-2	CASSYSRQAGTGELFF
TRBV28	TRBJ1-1	CASSFILTGQNTEAFF
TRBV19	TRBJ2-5	CASSTRQGGETQYF
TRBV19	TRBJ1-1	CASSIKATATSAFF
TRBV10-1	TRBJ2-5	CASESSAGKMVKETQYF
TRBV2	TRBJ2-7	CASSSPGHGAEQYF
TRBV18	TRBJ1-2	CASSPQKQGTNKNYTF
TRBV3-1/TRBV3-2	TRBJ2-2	CASSLGGRAPGELFF
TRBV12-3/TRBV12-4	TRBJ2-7	CASRGDSYEQYF
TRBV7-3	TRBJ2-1	CASSLRLAGASEQFF
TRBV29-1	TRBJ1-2	CSVEDRGTPYGYTF
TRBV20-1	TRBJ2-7	CSASRGLAGSSYEQYF
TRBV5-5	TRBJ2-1	CASSEDRVVYNEQFF
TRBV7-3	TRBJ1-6	CASSLSAWVSPLHF
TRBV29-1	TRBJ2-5	CSVEGQVKETQYF
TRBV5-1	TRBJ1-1	CASSPGHGNTEAFF
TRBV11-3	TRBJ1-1	CASSTRTGSEAFF
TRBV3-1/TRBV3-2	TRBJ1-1	CASSQGQLMNTEAFF
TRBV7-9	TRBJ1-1	CASETQGVITEAFF
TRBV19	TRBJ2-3	CASTLAAGTDTQYF
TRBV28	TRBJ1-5	CASRGQGEGNQPQHF
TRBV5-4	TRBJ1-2	CASSLATGKGYGYTF
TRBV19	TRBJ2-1	CASSTGTRPYNEQFF
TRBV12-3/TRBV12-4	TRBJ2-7	CASSLVGAYEQYF
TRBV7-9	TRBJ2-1	CASSRGESYNEQFF
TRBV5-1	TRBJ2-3	CASSLLDTQYF
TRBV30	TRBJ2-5	CAWSVSLETQYF